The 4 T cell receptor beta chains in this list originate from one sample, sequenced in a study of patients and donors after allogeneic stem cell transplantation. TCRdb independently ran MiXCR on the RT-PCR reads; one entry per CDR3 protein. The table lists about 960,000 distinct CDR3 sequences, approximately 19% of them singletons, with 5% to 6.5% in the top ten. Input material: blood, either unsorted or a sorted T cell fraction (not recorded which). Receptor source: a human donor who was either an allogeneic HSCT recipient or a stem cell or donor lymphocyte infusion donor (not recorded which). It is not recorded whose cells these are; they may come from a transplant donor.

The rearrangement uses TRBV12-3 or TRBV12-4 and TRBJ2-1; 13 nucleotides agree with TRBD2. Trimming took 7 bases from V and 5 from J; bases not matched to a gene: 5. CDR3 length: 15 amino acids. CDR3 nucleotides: TGTGCCAGCAACGGACTAGCGGGAGTTAACAATGAGCAGTTCTTC. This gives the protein CASNGLAGVNNEQFF.

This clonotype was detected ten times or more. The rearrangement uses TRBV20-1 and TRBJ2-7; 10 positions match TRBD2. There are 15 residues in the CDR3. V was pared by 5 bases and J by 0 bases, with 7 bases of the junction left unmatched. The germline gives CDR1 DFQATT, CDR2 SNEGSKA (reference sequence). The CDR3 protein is CSAPTSGDSSYEQYF. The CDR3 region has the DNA TGCAGTGCTCCTACTAGCGGGGACAGCTCCTACGAGCAGTACTTC.

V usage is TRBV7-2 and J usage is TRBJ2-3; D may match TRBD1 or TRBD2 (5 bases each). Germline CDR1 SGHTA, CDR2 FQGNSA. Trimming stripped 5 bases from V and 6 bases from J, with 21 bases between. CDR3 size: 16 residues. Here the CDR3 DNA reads TGTGCCAGCAGCCCAGGGTGGCGGAGGCTGGGGGATACGCAGTATTTT. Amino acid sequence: CASSPGWRRLGDTQYF.

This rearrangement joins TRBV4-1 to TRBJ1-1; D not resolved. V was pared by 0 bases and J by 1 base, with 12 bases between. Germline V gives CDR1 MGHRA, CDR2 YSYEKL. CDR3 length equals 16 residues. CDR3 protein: CASSQEYPGGNTEAFF. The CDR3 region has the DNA TGCGCCAGCAGCCAAGAATATCCCGGCGGGAACACTGAAGCTTTCTTT.